Listed below are T cell receptor beta chains from one sample, sequenced in a study of vaccination and CD4 T cells after COVID-19. TCRdb re-analysed the PCR reads in MiXCR, keeping a single row per CDR3 protein. The sample contains 13,000 to 15,000 distinct CDR3 sequences, 25% to 30% of which appear only once. Which antigens these TCRs recognize remains unknown. Specimen: CD4+ T cells from blood, cultured in vitro, collected before SARS-CoV-2 vaccination. These receptors were obtained from a human donor who received a COVID-19 vaccine. Each CDR3 is given with its conserved first and last residue. The order of the fields is J gene, D gene, clone size, V gene, CDR3 DNA, CDR3 protein. D genes are given only for firm matches. Expanded clones are given a class, and other clones once, few, many or no size at all.

TRBJ2-4,TRBD1,-,TRBV24-1,TGTGCCACCAGTGAGGGACAGGCCAAAAACATTCAGTACTTC,CATSEGQAKNIQYF
TRBJ1-3,-,few,TRBV12-3/TRBV12-4,TGTGCCAGCAGTTTGGCAGGGGATGGTGAGGACACCATATATTTT,CASSLAGDGEDTIYF
TRBJ2-2,-,-,TRBV5-1,TGCGCCAGCAGCATACAGGGAGGGAACACCGGGGAGCTGTTTTTT,CASSIQGGNTGELFF
TRBJ2-2,TRBD1,-,TRBV6-1,TGTGCCAGCAGTACAGGGGGAAGGTTCACCGGGGAGCTGTTTTTT,CASSTGGRFTGELFF
TRBJ1-6,-,-,TRBV20-1,TGCAGTGCTAGCGGGCGAGGGAATTCACCCCTCCACTTT,CSASGRGNSPLHF
TRBJ2-5,-,few,TRBV30,TGTGCCTGGAGTAACCAAGAGACCCAGTACTTC,CAWSNQETQYF
TRBJ2-7,-,once,TRBV6-1,TGTGCCAGCAGTGAAGTTGGTGCAGGGATTGGGGAGCAGTACTTC,CASSEVGAGIGEQYF
TRBJ2-3,TRBD2,-,TRBV25-1,TGTGCCAGCAGTGGGCTAGCGGGGCCATATTCTAGCACAGATACGCAGTATTTT,CASSGLAGPYSSTDTQYF
TRBJ2-1,-,-,TRBV7-6,TGTGCCAGCAGCACCTCGCCAGGGTACAATGAGCAGTTCTTC,CASSTSPGYNEQFF
TRBJ2-3,-,-,TRBV11-1,TGTGCCAGCAGCTTAGGAGAGTGGCCAGATACGCAGTATTTT,CASSLGEWPDTQYF
TRBJ2-5,-,-,TRBV29-1,TGCAGCGGTTGGGGAGTTCGGCAAGAGACCCAGTACTTC,CSGWGVRQETQYF
TRBJ1-1,TRBD1,-,TRBV7-8,TGTGCCAGCAGCTTAACGATGAGACAGGGGGTTTGGACTGAAGCTTTCTTT,CASSLTMRQGVWTEAFF
TRBJ1-2,TRBD1,-,TRBV20-1,TGCAGTGCTAGAGATGGGCAGGGGGCCCACTATGGCTACACCTTC,CSARDGQGAHYGYTF
TRBJ1-2,-,-,TRBV27,TGTGCCAGCAGTTCTTATGTCAGCTATGGCTACACCTTC,CASSSYVSYGYTF
TRBJ2-7,TRBD2,once,TRBV19,TGTGCCAGTAGTATGCTTAGCGGGGGCCACATAAGCTACGAGCAGTACTTC,CASSMLSGGHISYEQYF